The rows below give T cell receptor beta chains drawn from one sample of a study of T cells in Graves' hyperthyroidism and ophthalmopathy. TCRdb re-analysed the multiplex PCR reads in MiXCR, keeping a single row per CDR3 protein. Here the sample spans approximately 400,000 distinct CDR3 sequences, about an eighth being singletons. Material: blood. These receptors were taken from a man aged 45-60 years with Graves' ophthalmopathy. Each CDR3 is given with its conserved first and last residue. Fields, in order: J gene, D gene, clone size, V gene, CDR3 DNA, CDR3 protein. A D gene is named only where the DNA matches it firmly. Rows may omit the clone size; those that give it use once, few, many or a size class.

j_gene: TRBJ1-2
d_gene: NA
abundance: many
v_gene: TRBV20-1
CDR3nt: TGCAGTGCTAGCCCCGGATCAGGGGCGGTGAATGGCTACACCTTC
CDR3aa: CSASPGSGAVNGYTF

j_gene: TRBJ2-2
d_gene: NA
abundance: NA
v_gene: TRBV20-1
CDR3nt: TGCAGTGCGTCCTTAAACACCGGGGAGCTGTTTTTT
CDR3aa: CSASLNTGELFF

j_gene: TRBJ2-7
d_gene: TRBD1
abundance: NA
v_gene: TRBV5-4
CDR3nt: TGTGCCAGCAGCGTCGGACAGGGTTCGGGCGAGCAGTACTTC
CDR3aa: CASSVGQGSGEQYF

j_gene: TRBJ2-1
d_gene: TRBD2
abundance: many
v_gene: TRBV7-8
CDR3nt: TGTGCCAGCAGCTCCAAGCGGGAACCTAACAATGAGCAGTTCTTC
CDR3aa: CASSSKREPNNEQFF

j_gene: TRBJ1-1
d_gene: NA
abundance: NA
v_gene: TRBV19
CDR3nt: TGTGCCAGTAGTACCAATACAGGGGAAGCTTTCTTT
CDR3aa: CASSTNTGEAFF

j_gene: TRBJ2-2
d_gene: NA
abundance: many
v_gene: TRBV7-8
CDR3nt: TGTGCCAGCAGCTTAGCGCAGGGGAGCACCGGGGAGCTGTTTTTT
CDR3aa: CASSLAQGSTGELFF

j_gene: TRBJ2-7
d_gene: TRBD1
abundance: many
v_gene: TRBV3-1
CDR3nt: TGTGCCAGCAGCCGAATGGACAGGGCCTACGAGCAGTACTTC
CDR3aa: CASSRMDRAYEQYF

j_gene: TRBJ1-2
d_gene: NA
abundance: few
v_gene: TRBV15
CDR3nt: TGTGCCACCAGCAGAGAAACGGGAGGTTATGGCTACACCTTC
CDR3aa: CATSRETGGYGYTF

j_gene: TRBJ2-3
d_gene: NA
abundance: many
v_gene: TRBV9
CDR3nt: TGTGCCAGCAGTTTTTCCCTCGGGAGTGGTACGCAGTATTTT
CDR3aa: CASSFSLGSGTQYF

j_gene: TRBJ2-3
d_gene: TRBD1
abundance: many
v_gene: TRBV5-1
CDR3nt: TGCGCCAGCAGATACGGACAGGGCGGCACAGATACGCAGTATTTT
CDR3aa: CASRYGQGGTDTQYF

j_gene: TRBJ1-5
d_gene: NA
abundance: many
v_gene: TRBV27
CDR3nt: TGTGCCAGCAGTTCGCAGGGGTTTTTGGATCAGCCCCAGCATTTT
CDR3aa: CASSSQGFLDQPQHF

j_gene: TRBJ2-1
d_gene: NA
abundance: many
v_gene: TRBV18
CDR3nt: TGTGCCAGCTCACTGGGGCTAACACCAACCAATGAGCAGTTCTTC
CDR3aa: CASSLGLTPTNEQFF

j_gene: TRBJ1-5
d_gene: NA
abundance: NA
v_gene: TRBV6-2/TRBV6-3
CDR3nt: TGTGCCAGCACTCGAGAGGAGATACGAGGTCAGCCCCAGCATTTT
CDR3aa: CASTREEIRGQPQHF

j_gene: TRBJ2-7
d_gene: NA
abundance: many
v_gene: TRBV10-2
CDR3nt: TGCGCCAATCGCCGGGACGGTAGCTCCTACGAGCAGTACTTC
CDR3aa: CANRRDGSSYEQYF

j_gene: TRBJ2-4
d_gene: NA
abundance: NA
v_gene: TRBV20-1
CDR3nt: TGCAGTGCCCCCTTCGGGACACTCAAAAACATTCAGTACTTC
CDR3aa: CSAPFGTLKNIQYF

j_gene: TRBJ1-1
d_gene: TRBD1
abundance: NA
v_gene: TRBV10-3
CDR3nt: TGTGCCATCAGTGCGACGGGACAGATGAACACTGAAGCTTTCTTT
CDR3aa: CAISATGQMNTEAFF